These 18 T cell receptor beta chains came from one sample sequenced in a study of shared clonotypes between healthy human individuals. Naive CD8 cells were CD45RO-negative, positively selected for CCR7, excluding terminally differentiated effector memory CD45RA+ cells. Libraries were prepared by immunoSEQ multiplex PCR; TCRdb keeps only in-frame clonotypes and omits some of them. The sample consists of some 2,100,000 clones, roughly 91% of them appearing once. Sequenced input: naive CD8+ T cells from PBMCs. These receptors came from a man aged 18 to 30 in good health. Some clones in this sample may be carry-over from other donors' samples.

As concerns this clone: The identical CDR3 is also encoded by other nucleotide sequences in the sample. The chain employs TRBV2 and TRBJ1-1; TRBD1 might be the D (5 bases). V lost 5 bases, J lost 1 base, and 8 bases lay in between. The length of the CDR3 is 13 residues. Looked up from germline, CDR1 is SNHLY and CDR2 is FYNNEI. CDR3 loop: CASSTGGNTEAFF. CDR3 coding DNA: TGTGCCAGCAGTACCGGGGGGAACACTGAAGCTTTCTTT.

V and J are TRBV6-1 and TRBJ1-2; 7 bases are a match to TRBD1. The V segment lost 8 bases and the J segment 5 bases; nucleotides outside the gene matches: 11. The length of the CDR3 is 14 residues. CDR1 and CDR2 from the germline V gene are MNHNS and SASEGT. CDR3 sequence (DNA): TGTGCCAGCCTGGGACAGTTTCTCTTGTATGGCTACACCTTC. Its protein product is CASLGQFLLYGYTF.

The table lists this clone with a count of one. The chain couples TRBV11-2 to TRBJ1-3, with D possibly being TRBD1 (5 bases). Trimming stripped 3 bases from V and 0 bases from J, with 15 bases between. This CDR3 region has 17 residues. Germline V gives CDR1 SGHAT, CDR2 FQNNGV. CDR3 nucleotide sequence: TGTGCCAGCAGCTTCGACCCGACAGTCATCTCTGGAAACACCATATATTTT. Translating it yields CASSFDPTVISGNTIYF.

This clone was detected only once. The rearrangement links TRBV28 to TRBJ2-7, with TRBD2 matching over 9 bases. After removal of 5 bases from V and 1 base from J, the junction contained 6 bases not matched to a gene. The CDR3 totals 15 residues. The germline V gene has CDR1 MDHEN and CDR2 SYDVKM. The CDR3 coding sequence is TGTGCCAGCAGTCTGACTAGCGGTACATCCTACGAGCAGTACTTC. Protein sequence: CASSLTSGTSYEQYF.

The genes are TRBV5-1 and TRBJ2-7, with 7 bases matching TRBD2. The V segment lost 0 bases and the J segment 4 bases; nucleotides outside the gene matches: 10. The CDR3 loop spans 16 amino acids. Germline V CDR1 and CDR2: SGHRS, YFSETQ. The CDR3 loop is CASSLEVGRERYEQYF. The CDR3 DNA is TGCGCCAGCAGCTTGGAGGTGGGGCGGGAGAGGTACGAGCAGTACTTC. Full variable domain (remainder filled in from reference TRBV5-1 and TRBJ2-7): KAGVTQTPRYLIKTRGQQVTLSCSPISGHRSVSWYQQTPGQGLQFLFEYFSETQRNKGNFPGRFSGRQFSNSRSEMNVSTLELGDSALYLCASSLEVGRERYEQYFGPGTRLTVT.

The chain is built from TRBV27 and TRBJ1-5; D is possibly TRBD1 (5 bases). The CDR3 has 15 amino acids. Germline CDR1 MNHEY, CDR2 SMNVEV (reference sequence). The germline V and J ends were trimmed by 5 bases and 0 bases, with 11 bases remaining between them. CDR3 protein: CASSRRATSNQPQHF. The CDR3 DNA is TGTGCCAGCAGTCGCAGGGCTACTAGCAATCAGCCCCAGCATTTT.

DNA of the CDR3: TGTGCCAGCAGTACCTACAATGAAAAACTGTTTTTT. Translating gives CASSTYNEKLFF. The gene calls are TRBV6-5 and TRBJ1-4; D unclear. The V gene lost 5 bases and the J gene lost 5 bases, with 6 bases spanning the gap. From germline, CDR1 is MNHEY and CDR2 SVGAGI. This CDR3 is 12 amino acids long.

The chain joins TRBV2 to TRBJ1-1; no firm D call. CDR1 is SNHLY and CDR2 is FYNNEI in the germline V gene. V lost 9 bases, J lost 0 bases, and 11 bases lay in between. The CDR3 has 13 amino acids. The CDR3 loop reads CARRTDMNTEAFF. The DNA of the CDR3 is TGTGCCAGACGGACCGACATGAACACTGAAGCTTTCTTT.

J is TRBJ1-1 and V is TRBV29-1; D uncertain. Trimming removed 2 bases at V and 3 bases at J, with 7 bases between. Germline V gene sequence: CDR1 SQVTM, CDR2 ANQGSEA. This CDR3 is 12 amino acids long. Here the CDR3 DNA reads TGCAGCGTTGAATTGCGTTACACTGAAGCTTTCTTT. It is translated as CSVELRYTEAFF.

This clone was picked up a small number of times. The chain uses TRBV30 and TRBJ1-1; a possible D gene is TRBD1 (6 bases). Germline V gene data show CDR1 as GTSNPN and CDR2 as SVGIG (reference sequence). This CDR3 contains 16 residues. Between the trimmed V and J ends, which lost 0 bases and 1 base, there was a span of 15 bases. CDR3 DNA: TGTGCCTGGAGTGTACTCTTGGGACACGAGAACACTGAAGCTTTCTTT. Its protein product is CAWSVLLGHENTEAFF.

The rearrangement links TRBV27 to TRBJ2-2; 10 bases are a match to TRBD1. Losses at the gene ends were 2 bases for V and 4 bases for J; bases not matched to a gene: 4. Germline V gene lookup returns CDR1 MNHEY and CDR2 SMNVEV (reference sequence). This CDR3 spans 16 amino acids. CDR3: CASSLEGTGVTGELFF. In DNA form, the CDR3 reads TGTGCCAGCAGTTTAGAGGGGACAGGGGTCACCGGGGAGCTGTTTTTT.

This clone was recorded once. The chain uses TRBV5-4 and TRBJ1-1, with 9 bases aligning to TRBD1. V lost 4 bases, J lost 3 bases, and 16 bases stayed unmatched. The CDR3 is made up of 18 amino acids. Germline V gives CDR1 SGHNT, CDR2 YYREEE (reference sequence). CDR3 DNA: TGTGCCAGCAGCGGGGCCCGAAGGACAGGGGACGGTGACACTGAAGCTTTCTTT. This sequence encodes CASSGARRTGDGDTEAFF.

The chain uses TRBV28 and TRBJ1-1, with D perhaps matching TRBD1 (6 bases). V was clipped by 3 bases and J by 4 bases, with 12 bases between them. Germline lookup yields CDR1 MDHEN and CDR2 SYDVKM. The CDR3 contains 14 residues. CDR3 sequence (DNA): TGTGCCAGCAGTTTCAACAGGGCGACCACTGAAGCTTTCTTT. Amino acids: CASSFNRATTEAFF.

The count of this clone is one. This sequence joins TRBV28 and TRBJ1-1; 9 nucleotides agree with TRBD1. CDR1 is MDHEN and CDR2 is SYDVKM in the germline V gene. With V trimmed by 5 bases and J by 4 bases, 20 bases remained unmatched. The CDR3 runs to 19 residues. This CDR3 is CASSVTGTGLGYGSTEAFF. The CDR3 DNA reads TGTGCCAGCAGTGTTACCGGGACAGGGTTAGGCTATGGGAGCACTGAAGCTTTCTTT.

CDR3 amino acids: CASSPESHLTGGYEQYF. The CDR3 DNA sequence: TGTGCCAGCAGCCCCGAGTCCCATTTGACAGGGGGCTACGAGCAGTACTTC. The chain links TRBV7-2 to TRBJ2-7; 9 bases fit TRBD1. CDR1 is SGHTA, CDR2 FQGNSA, per germline. The CDR3 spans 17 residues. Trimming removed 5 bases from V and 3 bases from J; junction bases left unmatched: 14.

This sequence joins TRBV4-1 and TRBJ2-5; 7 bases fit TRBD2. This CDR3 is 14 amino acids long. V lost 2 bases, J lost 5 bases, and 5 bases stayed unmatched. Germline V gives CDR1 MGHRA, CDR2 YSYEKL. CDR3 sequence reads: CASSQWGGVETQYF. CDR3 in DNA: TGCGCCAGCAGCCAATGGGGGGGGGTGGAGACCCAGTACTTC.

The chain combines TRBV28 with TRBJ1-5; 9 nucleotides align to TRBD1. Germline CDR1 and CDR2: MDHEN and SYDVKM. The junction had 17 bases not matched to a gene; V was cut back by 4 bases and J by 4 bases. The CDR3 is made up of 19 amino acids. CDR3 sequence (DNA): TGTGCCAGCAGTTCAACGACATACGGGACAGGGACTCTAAATCAGCCCCAGCATTTT. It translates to CASSSTTYGTGTLNQPQHF.

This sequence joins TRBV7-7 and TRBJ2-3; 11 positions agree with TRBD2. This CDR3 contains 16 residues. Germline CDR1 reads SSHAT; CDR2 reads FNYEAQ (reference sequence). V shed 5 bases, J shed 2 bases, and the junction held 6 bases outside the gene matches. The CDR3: CASSLSGRAFTDTQYF. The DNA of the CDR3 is TGTGCCAGCAGCCTTAGCGGGAGGGCTTTCACAGATACGCAGTATTTT.